This TCR beta chain was identified during a study of T cell responses to AZD1222 COVID-19 vaccine. Study-wide points: Among AZD1222 vaccinees, only six were seropositive at baseline.

This clone has more than one count but fewer than ten. Its antigen is currently unknown. The V gene lost 7 bases and the J gene lost 5 bases, with 14 bases spanning the gap. This CDR3 comprises 13 residues. Assay: immunoSEQ multiplex PCR; the TCRdb copy retains only in-frame clones and omits some. Among 150,000 to 200,000 clones listed, roughly 90% were seen once. The chain couples TRBV12-3 or TRBV12-4 to TRBJ2-5; weak D call: TRBD2 (5 bases). Sample: peripheral blood, taken 28 days after the second AZD1222 dose. This receptor was identified in an adult who received the AZD1222 COVID-19 vaccine. The CDR3 bases are TGTGCCAGCACCTGGTCTAGCAGGGAGACCCAGTACTTC. Translated, it gives CASTWSSRETQYF.